This T cell receptor (beta chain) was captured in a study of tumor and adjacent non-tumor tissue in lung cancer. About the research overall: Each sample yielded some 4 million productive TCRbeta reads on average.

A modified ARM-PCR protocol with three rounds of nested PCR amplified TCRbeta. Using its own MiXCR run on the multiplex PCR reads, TCRdb lists one record per CDR3 protein. The table has approximately 120,000 distinct CDR3 sequences, about 63% seen once. Comment on this clonotype: Its antigen is still unknown. The junction departs from the called germline gene at one end, perhaps through a read error.

CDR1 is MNHEY, CDR2 SVGAGI, per germline. This CDR3 has 14 residues. RNA was extracted from bulk tissue without any cell sorting. Distant lung tissue was collected more than 3 cm away from the tumor edge. Study-wide points: In normal lung, the top 100 clones were significantly more dominant than in tumor. Patients with more diverse tumor TCRs had worse survival.

The chain uses TRBV6-5 and TRBJ2-4; 8 bases are shared with TRBD2. The sequenced sample was distant non-tumor lung tissue. This clonotype was sampled from a man in his fifties or sixties with non-small cell lung cancer. The DNA for the CDR3 is TGTGCCAGCTGTTACGGGGGGGGCGAAAACATTCATTTCTTC. As protein: CASCYGGGENIHFF.